These 19 T cell receptor beta chains were sequenced from one sample in a study of identical twins. TCRdb ran MiXCR on the 5' RACE reads and lists one entry per CDR3 protein. In the table there are hundreds of thousands of distinct CDR3 sequences, roughly 6% of which are singletons. The sample comprised naive T cells sorted from blood. Every receptor here comes from a man aged 18 to 30 in good health.

This clonotype was counted only a few times. This chain links TRBV5-1 with TRBJ2-1; D perhaps matches TRBD1 (5 bases). This CDR3 has 15 residues. Germline values: CDR1 SGHRS, CDR2 YFSETQ. V was pared by 2 bases and J by 2 bases, with 11 bases between. The CDR3 sequence is CASSFKDTTYNEQFF. In nucleotides, the CDR3 is TGCGCCAGCAGCTTCAAGGACACTACCTACAATGAGCAGTTCTTC.

The V call is TRBV9, the J call TRBJ1-2; unclear D gene. The germline V gene has CDR1 SGDLS and CDR2 YYNGEE. Trimming cost V 3 bases and J 8 bases, with 17 bases left between them. This CDR3 region has 14 residues. In DNA form, the CDR3 reads TGTGCCAGCAGCGGGAACAGTCGGGTCTACGGCTACACCTTC. It encodes CASSGNSRVYGYTF.

The chain carries TRBV7-8 and TRBJ2-7; 10 bases align to TRBD1. The CDR3 loop spans 14 amino acids. J lost 4 bases, V lost 7 bases, and 7 bases had no gene match. In germline, CDR1 is SGHVS, CDR2 FQNEAQ. The CDR3, as DNA: TGTGCCAGCATCGGGACAGGGGTTGTTTACGAGCAGTACTTC. Its protein product is CASIGTGVVYEQYF.

Only a few counts were recorded for this clonotype. V and J are TRBV11-2 and TRBJ2-5; perhaps TRBD1 as D (5 bases). V dropped 2 bases and J dropped 4 bases, with 11 bases sitting between them. CDR1 is SGHAT and CDR2 is FQNNGV in the germline V gene. This CDR3 is 14 amino acids long. This CDR3 reads CASSLQGFPETQYF. In DNA, the CDR3 is TGTGCCAGCAGCTTACAGGGATTTCCAGAGACCCAGTACTTC.

At least ten counts were recorded for this clonotype. The chain joins TRBV12-3 or TRBV12-4 to TRBJ2-7; 11 bases are shared with TRBD1. The CDR3 is made up of 16 amino acids. Trimming took 7 bases from V and 2 from J; bases not matched to a gene: 10. DNA of the CDR3: TGTGCCAGCACCCAAGGGAGGGACAGGGGGACCTACGAGCAGTACGTC. It specifies CASTQGRDRGTYEQYV.

In this sample, this clonotype turned up many times. The chain combines TRBV10-3 with TRBJ2-2, with D hard to call. Germline CDR1 is ENHRY and CDR2 is SYGVKD. This CDR3 contains 13 residues. Trimming shortened V by 2 bases and J by 5 bases, and 6 bases separated the two germline ends. CDR3 residues: CAISEIPTGELFF. CDR3 nucleotide sequence: TGTGCCATCAGTGAGATTCCGACCGGGGAGCTGTTTTTT.

This chain connects TRBV4-1 to TRBJ2-1; TRBD2 matches 7 bases. This CDR3 region has 13 residues. V dropped 4 bases and J dropped 16; count of bases not matched to a gene: 13. From germline, CDR1 is MGHRA and CDR2 YSYEKL. CDR3 in amino acids: CASSPIKTSVPFF. CDR3 in DNA: TGCGCCAGCAGCCCGATCAAAACTAGCGTTCCTTTCTTC.

This clonotype was seen many times. V gene TRBV5-4 combines with J gene TRBJ2-5; 10 positions match TRBD1. This CDR3 spans 19 amino acids. In germline, CDR1 is SGHNT, CDR2 YYREEE (reference sequence). J was trimmed by 4 bases and V by 3 bases; bases with no gene match: 18. CDR3 DNA sequence: TGTGCCAGCAGCTCGCCCCCGGGACAGGGGACGATAGGGGGAGAGACCCAGTACTTC. This codes for CASSSPPGQGTIGGETQYF.

This clonotype was found a few times. The chain is built from TRBV27 and TRBJ2-7; D might be TRBD1 (5 bases). This CDR3 contains 14 residues. Per the germline V gene, CDR1 is MNHEY and CDR2 is SMNVEV (reference sequence). Trimming shortened V by 3 bases and J by 4 bases, and 13 bases separated the two germline ends. The CDR3 loop reads CASSFVQGGYEQYF. As DNA, the CDR3 is TGTGCCAGCAGTTTCGTCCAGGGTGGGTACGAGCAGTACTTC.

This chain uses TRBV7-2 with TRBJ2-3; no reliable D call. This CDR3 spans 15 amino acids. V lost 8 bases, J lost 6 bases, and 21 bases lay in between. Germline V CDR1 and CDR2: SGHTA, FQGNSA. The CDR3 loop reads CASQDDPLAEDTQYF. Written as DNA, the CDR3 is TGTGCCAGCCAAGATGACCCATTGGCGGAGGATACGCAGTATTTT.

On this clonotype: A much larger clone lies one base from this, so it may be a read error. The CDR3 spells CAISESGHGNTIYF. CDR3 sequence (DNA): TGTGCCATCAGTGAGTCGGGTCATGGAAACACCATATATTTT. This chain uses TRBV10-3 with TRBJ1-3; D gene uncertain. CDR1 and CDR2 (germline): ENHRY, SYGVKD. Trimming cost V 0 bases and J 3 bases, with 6 bases left between them. The CDR3 is 14 residues long.

The sample holds many counts of this clonotype. The rearrangement joins TRBV9 to TRBJ2-1, with unresolved D. The germline CDR1 and CDR2 sequences are SGDLS and YYNGEE. This CDR3 has 14 amino acids. V dropped 3 bases and J dropped 4 bases, with 11 bases sitting between them. The CDR3 reads CASSADVAYNEQFF. In DNA form, the CDR3 reads TGTGCCAGCAGCGCGGACGTTGCTTACAATGAGCAGTTCTTC.

This clonotype was detected only a few times. The CDR3 spells CASRAAGSENEQFF. The CDR3 nucleotides are TGCGCCAGCAGAGCCGCAGGGTCGGAAAATGAGCAGTTCTTC. V and J are TRBV5-1 and TRBJ2-1; D is perhaps TRBD1 (5 bases). CDR1 and CDR2 from the germline V gene are SGHRS and YFSETQ. CDR3 length: 14 amino acids. The germline V and J ends were trimmed by 5 bases and 7 bases, with 16 bases remaining between them.

The chain links TRBV12-3 or TRBV12-4 to TRBJ2-3; 12 bases agree with TRBD2. The V segment lost 5 bases and the J segment 5 bases; nucleotides outside the gene matches: 2. This CDR3 region has 14 residues. The CDR3 nucleotides read TGTGCCAGCAGTGCTAGCGGGAGGGGAGATACGCAGTATTTT. Translated, it gives CASSASGRGDTQYF.

There are many counts of this clonotype. The genes are TRBV14 and TRBJ2-6; D not certain. Trimming cost V 3 bases and J 0 bases, with 6 bases left between them. CDR3 length: 15 residues. Germline V gene lookup returns CDR1 SGHDN and CDR2 FVKESK. This chain's CDR3 is CASSHDLSGANVLTF. CDR3 nucleotide sequence: TGTGCCAGCAGCCACGATCTCTCTGGGGCCAACGTCCTGACTTTC.

In its sample, this clonotype was seen many times. The rearrangement joins TRBV29-1 to TRBJ1-2; D unresolved. The CDR3 loop spans 11 amino acids. Between the trimmed V and J ends, which lost 6 bases and 2 bases, there was a span of 7 bases. CDR1 SQVTM and CDR2 ANQGSEA come from the germline V gene. This CDR3 reads CSVNSNYGYTF. The CDR3 DNA is TGCAGCGTGAATTCGAACTATGGCTACACCTTC.

This clonotype was detected a few times. Written as DNA, the CDR3 is TGTGCCAGCAGTTTACGGCACCCCGCCACCGGGGAGCTGTTTTTT. It specifies CASSLRHPATGELFF. V usage is TRBV6-2 or TRBV6-3 and J usage is TRBJ2-2; no clear D. The CDR3 spans 15 residues. The germline gives CDR1 MNHEY, CDR2 SVGEGT. The V end lost 4 bases, the J end lost 4 bases, and 13 bases lay between the germline ends.

There are many counts of this clonotype. This chain joins TRBV9 and TRBJ1-3; D is ambiguous. V gave up 4 bases and J gave up 0 bases, with 14 bases separating them. From germline, CDR1 is SGDLS and CDR2 YYNGEE. The CDR3 runs 16 residues. CDR3 DNA: TGTGCCAGCAGCCCCGAACCGGCCCACTCTGGAAACACCATATATTTT. Translating it yields CASSPEPAHSGNTIYF.

This clonotype was detected many times. The CDR3 protein is CASSLVGLETDTQYF. The CDR3 nucleotides are TGTGCCAGCAGCTTGGTGGGCTTAGAAACAGATACGCAGTATTTT. This chain links TRBV5-5 with TRBJ2-3; D gene ambiguous. Germline values: CDR1 SGHKS, CDR2 YYEKEE (reference sequence). This CDR3 spans 15 amino acids. Trimming cost V 0 bases and J 3 bases, with 11 bases left between them.